The sequence of this T cell receptor (beta chain) was determined in a study of cytotoxic CD8 clonotypes in ibrutinib-treated CLL. Deep sequencing aimed at 1 in 200,000 to 1 in 1 million T cells' resolution. Only in-frame clones appear in the TCRdb table, and some are missing; sequencing was by immunoSEQ multiplex PCR. Of 150,000 to 200,000 clones in the sample, more than 65% were seen once. With regard to this clone: What it recognizes is unknown.

Findings and limits, study-wide: Clonality rose at ibrutinib response, held steady in sustained remission, and fell toward baseline at progression.

The CDR3 spans 13 residues. Germline V CDR1 and CDR2: SGHNT, YYREEE (reference sequence). V lost 5 bases to trimming and J lost 7 bases, with 13 bases between them. The specimen was PBMCs, collected after 12 months of ibrutinib treatment. The sequence came from a human donor with chronic lymphocytic leukemia. The chain combines TRBV5-4 with TRBJ2-1, with D possibly matching TRBD2 (6 bases). DNA for the CDR3: TGTGCCAGCAGGCTTGGGGCGGGGAATGAGCAGTTCTTC. Protein product: CASRLGAGNEQFF. The complete variable domain, with remaining parts taken from reference TRBV5-4 and TRBJ2-1, reads ETGVTQSPTHLIKTRGQQVTLRCSSQSGHNTVSWYQQALGQGPQFIFQYYREEENGRGNFPPRFSGLQFPNYSSELNVNALELDDSALYLCASRLGAGNEQFFGPGTRLTVL.